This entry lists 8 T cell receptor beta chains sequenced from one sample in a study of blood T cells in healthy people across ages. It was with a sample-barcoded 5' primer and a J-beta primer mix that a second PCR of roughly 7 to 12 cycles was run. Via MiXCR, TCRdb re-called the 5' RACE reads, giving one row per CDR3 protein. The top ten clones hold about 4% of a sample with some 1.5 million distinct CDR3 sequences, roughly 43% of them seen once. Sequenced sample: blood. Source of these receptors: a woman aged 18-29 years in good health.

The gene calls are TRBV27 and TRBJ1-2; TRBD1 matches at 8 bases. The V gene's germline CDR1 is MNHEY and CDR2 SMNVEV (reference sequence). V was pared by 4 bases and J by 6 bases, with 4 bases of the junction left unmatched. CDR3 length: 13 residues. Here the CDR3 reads CASSWDRNNGYTF. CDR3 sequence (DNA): TGTGCCAGCAGTTGGGACAGGAATAATGGCTACACCTTC.

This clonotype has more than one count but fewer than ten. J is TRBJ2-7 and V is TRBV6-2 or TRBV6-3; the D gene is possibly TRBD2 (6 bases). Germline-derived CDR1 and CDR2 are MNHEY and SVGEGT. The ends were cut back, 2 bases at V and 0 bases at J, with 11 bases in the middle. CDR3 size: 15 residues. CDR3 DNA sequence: TGTGCCAGCAGTTACAGTCTAGCGTTCTCCTACGAGCAGTACTTC. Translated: CASSYSLAFSYEQYF.

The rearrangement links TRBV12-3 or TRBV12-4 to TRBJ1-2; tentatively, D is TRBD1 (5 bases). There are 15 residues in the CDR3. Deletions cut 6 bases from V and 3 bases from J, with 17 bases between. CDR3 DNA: TGTGCCAGCAGCCTCGGGGGGGTCGGCTACTATGGCTACACCTTC. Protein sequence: CASSLGGVGYYGYTF.

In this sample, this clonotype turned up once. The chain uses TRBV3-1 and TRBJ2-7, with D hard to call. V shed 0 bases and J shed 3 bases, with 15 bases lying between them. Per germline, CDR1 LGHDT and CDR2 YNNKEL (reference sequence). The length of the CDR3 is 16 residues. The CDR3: CASSQDRAALLYEQYF. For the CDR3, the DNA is TGTGCCAGCAGCCAAGATCGGGCGGCCCTTCTCTACGAGCAGTACTTC.

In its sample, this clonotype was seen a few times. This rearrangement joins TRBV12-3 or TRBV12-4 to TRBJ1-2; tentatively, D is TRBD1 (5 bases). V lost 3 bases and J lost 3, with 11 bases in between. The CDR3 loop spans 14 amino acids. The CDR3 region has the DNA TGTGCCAGCAGTTTCGCCGGGACGGACTATGGCTACACCTTC. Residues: CASSFAGTDYGYTF.

The CDR3 loop reads CASSLRLAGDRQYF. CDR3 nucleotide sequence: TGTGCCAGCAGCTTACGGCTAGCGGGGGATCGGCAGTACTTC. The chain is built from TRBV13 and TRBJ2-5; 10 positions agree with TRBD2. J lost 11 bases, V lost 2 bases, and 8 bases had no gene match. Germline assignment: CDR1 PRHDT and CDR2 FYEKMQ (reference sequence). This CDR3 has 14 amino acids.

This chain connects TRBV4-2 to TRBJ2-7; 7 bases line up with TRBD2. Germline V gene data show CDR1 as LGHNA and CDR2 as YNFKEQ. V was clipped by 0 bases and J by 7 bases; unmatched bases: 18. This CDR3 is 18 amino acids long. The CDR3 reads CASSQEPLLGGNQGEQYF. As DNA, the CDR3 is TGTGCCAGCAGCCAAGAACCATTACTGGGAGGGAATCAGGGTGAGCAGTACTTC.

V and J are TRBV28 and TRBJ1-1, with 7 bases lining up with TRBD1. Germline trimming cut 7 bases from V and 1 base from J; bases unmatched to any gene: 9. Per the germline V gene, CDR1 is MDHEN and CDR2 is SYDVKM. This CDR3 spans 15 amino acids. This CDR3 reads CASTHPGTANTEAFF. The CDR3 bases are TGTGCCAGCACCCATCCCGGGACAGCGAACACTGAAGCTTTCTTT.